This TCR beta chain was sequenced during a study of human T cells and chemical hapten exposure. In TCRdb, the RACE reads were re-called with MiXCR into one record per CDR3 protein. Of tens of thousands of distinct CDR3 sequences in the sample, 8% to 10% are singletons; the top ten hold around 10%. Germline V gene data show CDR1 as SGHDT and CDR2 as YYEEEE. V shed 4 bases, J shed 7 bases, and the junction held 3 bases outside the gene matches. CDR3 length: 13 residues. Study observations and caveats: Alopecia affected the donors, so their immune response may differ from healthy people's. After DPC sensitization, TCRs above 1 in 1000 frequency showed no change. More PT1 expanded TCRs went with higher patch test scores.

This clonotype was counted at least ten times. The antigen remains unidentified. The time point here: pre-sensitization, week 0. Treatment: therapeutic diphenylcyclopropenone sensitization with weekly scalp DPC. Drawing of blood took place ahead of applying each patch test. Here the sequenced sample was whole blood, taken in connection with sensitization to the hapten diphenylcyclopropenone (DPC). V gene TRBV5-6 combines with J gene TRBJ2-3; 10 bases line up with TRBD2. This TCR was recovered from a man in his forties with alopecia areata. Some clones in this sample may be carry-over from other donors' samples. The CDR3 DNA reads TGTGCCAGCAGCCGACTAGCGGGCTATACGCAGTATTTT. As protein: CASSRLAGYTQYF.